What follows is one T cell receptor beta chain and its context. Antigen specificity is unknown. This CDR3 spans 14 amino acids. Per germline, CDR1 WSHSY and CDR2 SAAADI. V trimming: 7 bases; J trimming: 7 bases; junction bases outside the gene matches: 7. MiXCR was run by TCRdb on the 5' RACE reads, yielding one entry per CDR3 protein. Of 25,000 or so distinct CDR3 sequences listed, 7.9% are singletons. These data are taken from a study of CD8 T cells in ankylosing spondylitis. Whole-study results and caveats: Significant enrichment of disease-linked clones was reportedly seen in matched ankylosing spondylitis synovial fluid. A CD8+ phenotype characterized the disease-linked clones, which were relatively rare in peripheral blood.

V is TRBV10-2 and J is TRBJ2-5; 12 bases are shared with TRBD2. This TCR was sampled from a male donor with ankylosing spondylitis or in good health (not recorded which). The sequenced material came from blood. As DNA, the CDR3 is TGCGCCAGCAACCTAGCGGGGGGGCAGGGGACCCAGTACTTC. Translating it yields CASNLAGGQGTQYF.